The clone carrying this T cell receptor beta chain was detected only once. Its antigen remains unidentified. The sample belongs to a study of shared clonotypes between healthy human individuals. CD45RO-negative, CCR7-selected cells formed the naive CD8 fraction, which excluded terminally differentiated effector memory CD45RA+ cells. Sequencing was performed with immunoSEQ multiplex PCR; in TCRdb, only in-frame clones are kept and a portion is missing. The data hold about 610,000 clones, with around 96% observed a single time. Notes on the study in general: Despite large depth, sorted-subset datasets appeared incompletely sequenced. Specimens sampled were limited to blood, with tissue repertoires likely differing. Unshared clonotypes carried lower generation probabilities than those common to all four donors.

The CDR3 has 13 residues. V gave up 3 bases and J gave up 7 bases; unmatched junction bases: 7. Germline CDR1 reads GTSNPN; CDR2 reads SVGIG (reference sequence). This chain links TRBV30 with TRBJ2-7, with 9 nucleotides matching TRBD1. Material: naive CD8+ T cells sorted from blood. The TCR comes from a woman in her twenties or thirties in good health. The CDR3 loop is CAWSPDRGGEQYF. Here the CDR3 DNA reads TGTGCCTGGAGCCCGGACAGGGGTGGGGAGCAGTACTTC.